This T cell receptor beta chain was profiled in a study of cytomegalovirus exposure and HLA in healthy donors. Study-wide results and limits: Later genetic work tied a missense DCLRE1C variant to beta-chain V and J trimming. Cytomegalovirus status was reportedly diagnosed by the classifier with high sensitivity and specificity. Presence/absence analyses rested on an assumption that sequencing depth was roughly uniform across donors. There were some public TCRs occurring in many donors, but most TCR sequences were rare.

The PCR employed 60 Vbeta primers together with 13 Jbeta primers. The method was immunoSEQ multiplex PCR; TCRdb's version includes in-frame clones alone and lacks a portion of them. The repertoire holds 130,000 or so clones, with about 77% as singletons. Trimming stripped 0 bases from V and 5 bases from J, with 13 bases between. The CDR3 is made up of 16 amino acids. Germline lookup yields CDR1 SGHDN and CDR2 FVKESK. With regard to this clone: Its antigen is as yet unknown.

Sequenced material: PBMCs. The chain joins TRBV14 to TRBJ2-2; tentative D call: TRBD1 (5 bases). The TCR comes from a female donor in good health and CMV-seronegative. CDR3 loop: CASSQDAVQVTGELFF. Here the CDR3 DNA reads TGTGCCAGCAGCCAAGATGCCGTACAGGTTACCGGGGAGCTGTTTTTT.